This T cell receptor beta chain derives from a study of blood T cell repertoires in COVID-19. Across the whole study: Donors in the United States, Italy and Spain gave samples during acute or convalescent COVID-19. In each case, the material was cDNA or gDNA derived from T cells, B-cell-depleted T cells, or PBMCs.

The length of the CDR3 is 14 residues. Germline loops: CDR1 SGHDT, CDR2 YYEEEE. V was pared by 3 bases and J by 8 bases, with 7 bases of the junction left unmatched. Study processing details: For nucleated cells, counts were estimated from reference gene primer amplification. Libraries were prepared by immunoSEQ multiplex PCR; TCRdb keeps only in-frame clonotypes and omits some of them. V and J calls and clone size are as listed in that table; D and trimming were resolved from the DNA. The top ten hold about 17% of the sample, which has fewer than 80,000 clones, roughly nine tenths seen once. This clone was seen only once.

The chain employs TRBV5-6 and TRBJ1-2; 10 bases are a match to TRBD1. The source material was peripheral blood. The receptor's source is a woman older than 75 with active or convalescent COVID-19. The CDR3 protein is CASSSRDRGVGYTF. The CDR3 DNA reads TGTGCCAGCAGCTCCAGGGACAGGGGCGTCGGCTACACCTTC.